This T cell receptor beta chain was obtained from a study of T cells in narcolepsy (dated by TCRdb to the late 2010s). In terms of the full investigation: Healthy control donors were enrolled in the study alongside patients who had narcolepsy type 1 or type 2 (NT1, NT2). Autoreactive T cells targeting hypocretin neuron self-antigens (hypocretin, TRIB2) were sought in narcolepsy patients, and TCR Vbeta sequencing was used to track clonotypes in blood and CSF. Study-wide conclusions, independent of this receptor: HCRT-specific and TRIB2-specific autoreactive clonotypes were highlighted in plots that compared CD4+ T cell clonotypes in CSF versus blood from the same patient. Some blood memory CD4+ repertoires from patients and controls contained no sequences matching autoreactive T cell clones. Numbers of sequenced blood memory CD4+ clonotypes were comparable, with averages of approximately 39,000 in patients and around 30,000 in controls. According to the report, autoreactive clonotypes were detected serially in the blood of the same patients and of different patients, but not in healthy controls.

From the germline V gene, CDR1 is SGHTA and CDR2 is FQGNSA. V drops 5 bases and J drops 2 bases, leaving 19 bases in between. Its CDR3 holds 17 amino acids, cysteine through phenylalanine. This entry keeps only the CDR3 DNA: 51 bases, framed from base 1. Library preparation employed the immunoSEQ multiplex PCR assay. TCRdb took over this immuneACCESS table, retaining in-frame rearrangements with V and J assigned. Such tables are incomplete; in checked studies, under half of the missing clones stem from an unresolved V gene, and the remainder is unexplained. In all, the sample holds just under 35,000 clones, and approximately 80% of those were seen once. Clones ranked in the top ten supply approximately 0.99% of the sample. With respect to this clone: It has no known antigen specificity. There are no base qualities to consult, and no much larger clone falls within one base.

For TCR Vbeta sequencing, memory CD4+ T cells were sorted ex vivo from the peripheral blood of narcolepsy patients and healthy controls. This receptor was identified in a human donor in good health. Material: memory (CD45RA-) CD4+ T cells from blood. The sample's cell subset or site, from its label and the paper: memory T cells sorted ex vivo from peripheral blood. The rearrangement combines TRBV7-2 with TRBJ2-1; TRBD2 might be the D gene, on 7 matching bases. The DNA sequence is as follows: TGTGCCAGCAGCAGTCGCCGGGGGGCGGAACCCTACAATGAGCAGTTCTTC. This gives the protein CASSSRRGAEPYNEQFF.